Described below is a single T cell receptor beta chain sequence and its context. Its target is not known. TCRdb's table, derived via immunoSEQ multiplex PCR, lists solely in-frame clones and lacks some. This sample has tens of thousands of clones, with 85% to 95% found just once. This entry comes from a study of human thymus T cells. General study findings and limits: Thymic TCR repertoires of unrelated people reportedly overlapped highly. Thymic and blood repertoires appeared to show biased V and J gene usage.

The study used thymus tissue resected during corrective heart surgery. Finnish infants who were healthy and having corrective surgery for congenital heart defects made up the donors. V was trimmed by 5 bases and J by 0 bases, leaving 13 bases between them. Germline V gene sequence: CDR1 SGHTA, CDR2 FQGNSA. The CDR3 has 15 amino acids. This chain joins TRBV7-2 and TRBJ1-1; D gene unclear. The TCR originated in a girl less than two years old with a congenital heart defect but otherwise immunologically healthy. The specimen sequenced was thymus tissue. CDR3 protein: CASSPNRGLNTEAFF. The CDR3 DNA reads as TGTGCCAGCAGCCCGAATCGAGGATTGAACACTGAAGCTTTCTTT. The full variable domain, rest sourced from reference TRBV7-2 and TRBJ1-1, is GAGVSQSPSNKVTEKGKDVELRCDPISGHTALYWYRQSLGQGLEFLIYFQGNSAPDKSGLPSDRFSAERTGGSVSTLTIQRTQQEDSAVYLCASSPNRGLNTEAFFGQGTRLTVV.